This TCR beta chain was recorded in a study of T cell responses to AZD1222 COVID-19 vaccine. Study in general: Combined were second doses at about 4 or about 12 weeks.

This CDR3 contains 12 residues. Germline CDR1 reads SGHNT; CDR2 reads YENEEA. V dropped 3 bases and J dropped 3 bases, with 6 bases sitting between them. Clones were sequenced by immunoSEQ multiplex PCR, and TCRdb holds only the in-frame ones, with some missing. The table shows 150,000 to 190,000 clones, with 90% occurring only once. Study-level points and caveats: When two AZD1222 doses had been given, Spike-specific TCR breadth and depth rose. Just a handful of AZD1222 recipients were seropositive at baseline. CD4 TCRs linked to vaccination spanned spike, dominating at 160-218 and 743-854.

With regard to this clone: Its antigen is still unknown. Within the sample, other DNA sequences also encode this same CDR3.

This TCR was recovered from an adult in good health. The material was peripheral blood, obtained on day 0 of AZD1222 vaccination. The rearrangement uses TRBV11-3 and TRBJ2-7; D is undetermined. CDR3 amino acids: CASSLDNYEQYF. In DNA, the CDR3 is TGTGCCAGCAGCTTGGATAACTACGAGCAGTACTTC.